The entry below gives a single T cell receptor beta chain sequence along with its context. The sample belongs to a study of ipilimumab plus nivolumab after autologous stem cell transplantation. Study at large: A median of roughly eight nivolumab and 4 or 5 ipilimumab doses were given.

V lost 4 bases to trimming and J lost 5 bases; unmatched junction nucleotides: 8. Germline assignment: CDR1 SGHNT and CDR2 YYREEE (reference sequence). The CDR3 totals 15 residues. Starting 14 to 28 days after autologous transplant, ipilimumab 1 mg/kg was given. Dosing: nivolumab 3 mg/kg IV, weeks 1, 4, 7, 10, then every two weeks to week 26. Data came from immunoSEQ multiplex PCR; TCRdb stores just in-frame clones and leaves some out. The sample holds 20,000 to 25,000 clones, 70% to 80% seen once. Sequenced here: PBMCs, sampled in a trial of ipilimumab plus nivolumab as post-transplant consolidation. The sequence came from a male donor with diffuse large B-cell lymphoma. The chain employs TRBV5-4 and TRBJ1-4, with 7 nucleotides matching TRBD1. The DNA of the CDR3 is TGTGCCAGCAGCACTCGACAGGGTAGGAATGAAAAACTGTTTTTT. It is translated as CASSTRQGRNEKLFF. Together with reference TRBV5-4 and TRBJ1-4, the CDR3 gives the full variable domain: ETGVTQSPTHLIKTRGQQVTLRCSSQSGHNTVSWYQQALGQGPQFIFQYYREEENGRGNFPPRFSGLQFPNYSSELNVNALELDDSALYLCASSTRQGRNEKLFFGSGTQLSVL.